A single sample gave rise to the 5 T cell receptor beta chains below, sequenced in a study of blood T cell repertoires in COVID-19. The repertoire was sequenced with immunoSEQ multiplex PCR; TCRdb's copy has only in-frame clones and lacks some. Of 200,000 to 250,000 clones detected, 80% to 90% appear once; the ten largest clones hold about 9%. Sequencing used peripheral blood. The origin of the receptors is a man between 50 and 59 years old with active or convalescent COVID-19.

The chain employs TRBV5-1 and TRBJ2-3; 7 positions agree with TRBD2. Germline V gene sequence: CDR1 SGHRS, CDR2 YFSETQ. With V trimmed by 4 bases and J by 4 bases, 9 bases remained unmatched. The CDR3 sequence is 15 residues long. The CDR3 sequence is CASSPIGLGADTQYF. In DNA, the CDR3 is TGCGCCAGCAGCCCGATAGGACTAGGCGCAGATACGCAGTATTTT.

This chain connects TRBV18 to TRBJ2-3; 8 positions match TRBD1. V shed 4 bases, J shed 2 bases, and the junction held 5 bases outside the gene matches. CDR1 is KGHSH, CDR2 LQKENI, per germline. The CDR3 has 15 amino acids. CDR3 region: CASSQWGQDTDTQYF. CDR3 DNA sequence: TGTGCCAGCTCACAGTGGGGACAGGACACAGATACGCAGTATTTT. The variable domain in full, with the rest retrieved from reference TRBV18 and TRBJ2-3, is NAGVMQNPRHLVRRRGQEARLRCSPMKGHSHVYWYRQLPEEGLKFMVYLQKENIIDESGMPKERFSAEFPKEGPSILRIQQVVRGDSAAYFCASSQWGQDTDTQYFGPGTRLTVL.

In this sample, this clone turned up a few times. This chain joins TRBV5-8 and TRBJ1-5, with D unclear. Germline V lookup: CDR1 SGHTS, CDR2 YDEGEE. Trimming removed 0 bases at V and 7 bases at J, with 11 bases between. There are 14 residues in the CDR3. CDR3 in DNA: TGTGCCAGCAGCTTGGTTCCGTCCGTCCAGCCCCAGCATTTT. Translated, it gives CASSLVPSVQPQHF.

This CDR3 reads CASSASDRGTEAFF. The DNA for the CDR3 is TGTGCCAGCAGTGCCTCAGACAGGGGTACTGAAGCTTTCTTT. The chain links TRBV6-2 or TRBV6-3 to TRBJ1-1; 8 positions agree with TRBD1. V gave up 5 bases and J gave up 5 bases; unmatched junction bases: 7. Germline V lookup: CDR1 MNHEY, CDR2 SVGEGT. The CDR3 loop spans 14 amino acids.

The J gene is TRBJ1-2, the V gene TRBV6-2 or TRBV6-3; 8 bases match TRBD1. This CDR3 region has 14 residues. The junction had 7 bases not matched to a gene; V was cut back by 4 bases and J by 6 bases. CDR1 and CDR2 from the germline V gene are MNHEY and SVGEGT. The CDR3 region is CASSWGGQANGYTF. In DNA, the CDR3 is TGTGCCAGCAGTTGGGGGGGACAGGCGAATGGCTACACCTTC.